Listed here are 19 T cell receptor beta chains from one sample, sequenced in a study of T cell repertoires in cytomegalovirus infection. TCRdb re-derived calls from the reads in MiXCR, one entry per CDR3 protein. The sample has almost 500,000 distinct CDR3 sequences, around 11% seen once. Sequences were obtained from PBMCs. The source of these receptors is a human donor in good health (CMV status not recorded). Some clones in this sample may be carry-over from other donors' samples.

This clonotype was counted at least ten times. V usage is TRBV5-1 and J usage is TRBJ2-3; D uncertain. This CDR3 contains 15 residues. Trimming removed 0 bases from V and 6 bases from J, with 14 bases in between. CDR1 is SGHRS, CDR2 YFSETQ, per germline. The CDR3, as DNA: TGCGCCAGCAGCTTGGCTCCCTCAAAGTCTGATACGCAGTATTTT. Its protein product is CASSLAPSKSDTQYF.

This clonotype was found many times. CDR3 sequence: CASNPAGGGTDTQYF. The CDR3 nucleotides read TGTGCCAGCAACCCCGCAGGGGGCGGCACAGATACGCAGTATTTT. V is TRBV6-1 and J is TRBJ2-3; the match to TRBD1 covers 8 bases. The length of the CDR3 is 15 residues. With V trimmed by 7 bases and J by 1 base, 7 bases remained unmatched. Germline CDR1 reads MNHNS; CDR2 reads SASEGT.

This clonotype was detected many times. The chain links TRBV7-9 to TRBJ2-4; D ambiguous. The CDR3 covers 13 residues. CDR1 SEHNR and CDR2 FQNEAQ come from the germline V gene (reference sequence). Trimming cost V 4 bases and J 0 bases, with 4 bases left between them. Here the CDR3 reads CASSSIAKNIQYF. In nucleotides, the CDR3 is TGTGCCAGCAGCTCGATAGCCAAAAACATTCAGTACTTC.

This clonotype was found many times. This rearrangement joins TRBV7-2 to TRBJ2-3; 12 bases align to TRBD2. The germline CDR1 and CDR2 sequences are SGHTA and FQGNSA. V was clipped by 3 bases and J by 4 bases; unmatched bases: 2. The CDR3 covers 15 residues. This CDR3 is CASSFASGGADTQYF. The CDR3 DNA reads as TGTGCCAGCAGCTTCGCTAGCGGGGGGGCAGATACGCAGTATTTT.

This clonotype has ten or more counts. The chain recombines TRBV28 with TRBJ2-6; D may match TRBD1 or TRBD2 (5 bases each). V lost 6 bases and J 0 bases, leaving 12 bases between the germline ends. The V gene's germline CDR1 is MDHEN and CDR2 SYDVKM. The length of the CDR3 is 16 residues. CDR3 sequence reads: CASRSPGSSGANVLTF. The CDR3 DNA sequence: TGTGCCAGCAGGTCTCCAGGGAGCTCTGGGGCCAACGTCCTGACTTTC.

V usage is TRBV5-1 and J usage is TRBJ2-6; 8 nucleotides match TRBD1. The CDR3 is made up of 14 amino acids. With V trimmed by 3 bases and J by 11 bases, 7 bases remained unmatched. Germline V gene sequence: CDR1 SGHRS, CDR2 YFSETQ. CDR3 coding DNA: TGCGCCAGCAGCTCATGGACAGGGTCGGACGTCCTGACTTTC. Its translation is CASSSWTGSDVLTF.

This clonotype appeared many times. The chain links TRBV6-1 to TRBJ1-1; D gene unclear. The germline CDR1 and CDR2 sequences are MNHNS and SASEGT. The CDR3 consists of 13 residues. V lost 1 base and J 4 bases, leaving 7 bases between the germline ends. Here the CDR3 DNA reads TGTGCCAGCAGTGAAGGGGTGCCCACTGAAGCTTTCTTT. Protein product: CASSEGVPTEAFF.

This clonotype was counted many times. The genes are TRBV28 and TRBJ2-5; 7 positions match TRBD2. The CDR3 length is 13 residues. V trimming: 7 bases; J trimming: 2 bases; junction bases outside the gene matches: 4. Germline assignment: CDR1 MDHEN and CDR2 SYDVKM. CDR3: CASTQAGQETQYF. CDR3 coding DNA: TGTGCCAGCACTCAAGCGGGACAAGAGACCCAGTACTTC.

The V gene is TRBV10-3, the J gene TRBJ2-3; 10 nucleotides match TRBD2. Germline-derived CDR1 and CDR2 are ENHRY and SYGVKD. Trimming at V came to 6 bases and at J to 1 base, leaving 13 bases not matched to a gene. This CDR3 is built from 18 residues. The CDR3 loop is CAIRPSLAGEMGTDTQYF. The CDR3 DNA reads TGTGCCATCAGGCCCAGCCTAGCGGGGGAGATGGGCACAGATACGCAGTATTTT.

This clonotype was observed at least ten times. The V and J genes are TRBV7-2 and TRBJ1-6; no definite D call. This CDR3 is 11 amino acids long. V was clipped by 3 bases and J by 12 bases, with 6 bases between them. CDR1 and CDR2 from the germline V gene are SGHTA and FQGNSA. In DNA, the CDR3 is TGTGCCAGCAGCTTCGGAGGACCCCTCCACTTT. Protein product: CASSFGGPLHF.

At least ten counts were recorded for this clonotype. The CDR3 region has the DNA TGTGCCAGCCGCTCCCGGGAGGGCTTTTTGAGCACAGATACGCAGTATTTT. Translating it yields CASRSREGFLSTDTQYF. This chain joins TRBV6-5 and TRBJ2-3; 8 bases line up with TRBD2. Germline V gives CDR1 MNHEY, CDR2 SVGAGI. The CDR3 spans 17 residues. V dropped 8 bases and J dropped 0; count of bases not matched to a gene: 13.

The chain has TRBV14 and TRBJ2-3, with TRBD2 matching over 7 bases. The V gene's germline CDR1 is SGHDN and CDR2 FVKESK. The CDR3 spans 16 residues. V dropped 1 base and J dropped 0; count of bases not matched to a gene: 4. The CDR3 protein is CASSQATSLSTDTQYF. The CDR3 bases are TGTGCCAGCAGCCAAGCGACTAGCCTCAGCACAGATACGCAGTATTTT.

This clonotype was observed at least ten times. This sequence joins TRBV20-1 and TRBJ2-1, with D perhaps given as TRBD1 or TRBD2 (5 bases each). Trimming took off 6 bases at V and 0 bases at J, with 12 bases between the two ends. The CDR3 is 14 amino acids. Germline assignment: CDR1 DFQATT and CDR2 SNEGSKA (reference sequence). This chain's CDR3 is CSAGTPSSYNEQFF. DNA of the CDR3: TGCAGTGCAGGGACCCCCAGCTCCTACAATGAGCAGTTCTTC.

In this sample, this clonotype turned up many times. The CDR3 spells CASSPGGGGTEAFF. CDR3 DNA: TGTGCCAGCAGTCCGGGGGGGGGCGGGACTGAAGCTTTCTTT. The gene calls are TRBV28 and TRBJ1-1; TRBD1 might be the D (6 bases). The V gene lost 5 bases and the J gene lost 5 bases, with 15 bases spanning the gap. This CDR3 region has 14 residues. Germline V gene data show CDR1 as MDHEN and CDR2 as SYDVKM.

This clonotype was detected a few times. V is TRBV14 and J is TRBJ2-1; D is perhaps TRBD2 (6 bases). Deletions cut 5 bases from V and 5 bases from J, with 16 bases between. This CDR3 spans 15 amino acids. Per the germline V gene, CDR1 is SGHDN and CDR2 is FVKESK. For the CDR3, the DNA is TGTGCCAGCAGCTCCCTTGCGGGGTCCGACAATGAGCAGTTCTTC. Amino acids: CASSSLAGSDNEQFF.

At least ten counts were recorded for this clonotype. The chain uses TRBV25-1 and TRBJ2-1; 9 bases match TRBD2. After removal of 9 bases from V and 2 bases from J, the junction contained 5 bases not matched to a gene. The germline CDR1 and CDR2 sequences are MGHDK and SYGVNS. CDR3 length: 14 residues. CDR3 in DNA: TGTGCCAGTGGGGGCGGGGGGGCCTACAATGAGCAGTTCTTC. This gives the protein CASGGGGAYNEQFF.

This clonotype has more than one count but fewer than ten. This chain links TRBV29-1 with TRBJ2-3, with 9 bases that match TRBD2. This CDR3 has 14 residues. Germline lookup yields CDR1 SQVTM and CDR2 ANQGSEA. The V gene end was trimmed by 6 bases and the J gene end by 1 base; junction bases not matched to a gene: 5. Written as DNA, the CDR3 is TGCAGCGTGGGTCCTAGCGGGGGCACAGATACGCAGTATTTT. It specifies CSVGPSGGTDTQYF.

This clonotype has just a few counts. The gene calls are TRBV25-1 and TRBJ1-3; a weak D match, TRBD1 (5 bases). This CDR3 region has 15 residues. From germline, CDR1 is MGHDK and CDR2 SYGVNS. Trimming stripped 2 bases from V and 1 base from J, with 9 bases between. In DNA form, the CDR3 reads TGTGCCAGCAGTGAAACAGGAGGTTCTGGAAACACCATATATTTT. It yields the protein CASSETGGSGNTIYF.

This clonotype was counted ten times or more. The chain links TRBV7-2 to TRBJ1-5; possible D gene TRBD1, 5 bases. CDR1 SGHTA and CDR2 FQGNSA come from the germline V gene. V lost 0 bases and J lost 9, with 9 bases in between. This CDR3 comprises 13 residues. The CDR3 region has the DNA TGTGCCAGCAGCTTAGCGGGGGGTTCGCCCCAGCATTTT. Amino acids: CASSLAGGSPQHF.